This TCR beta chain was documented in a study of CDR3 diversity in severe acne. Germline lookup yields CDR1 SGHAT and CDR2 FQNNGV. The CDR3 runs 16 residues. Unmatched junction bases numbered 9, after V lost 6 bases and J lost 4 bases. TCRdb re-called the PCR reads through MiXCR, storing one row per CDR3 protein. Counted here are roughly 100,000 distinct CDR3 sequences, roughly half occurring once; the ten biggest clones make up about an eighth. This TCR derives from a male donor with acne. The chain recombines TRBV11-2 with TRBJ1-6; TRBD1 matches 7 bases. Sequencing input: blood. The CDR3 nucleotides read TGTGCCAGCAGGCCCTCTTCGGGACAGTATAATTCACCCCTCCACTTT. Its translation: CASRPSSGQYNSPLHF. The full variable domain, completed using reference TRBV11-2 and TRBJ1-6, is EAGVAQSPRYKIIEKRQSVAFWCNPISGHATLYWYQQILGQGPKLLIQFQNNGVVDDSQLPKDRFSAERLKGVDSTLKIQPAKLEDSAVYLCASRPSSGQYNSPLHFGNGTRLTVT.